This paragraph covers one T cell receptor (beta chain) sequence. Its antigen is not known. With 0 bases removed from V and 0 bases from J, the gap between germline ends came to 14 bases. The CDR3 is 17 amino acids. CDR1 and CDR2 (germline): SGHRS, YFSETQ. This sample stems from a study of vaccination effects on CD4 cells after COVID-19. Study-level information: Participants were vaccinated with two doses of either the BNT162b2 or mRNA-1273 vaccine. Some 2.1 million PBMC per well received approximately 10 IU/ml IL-2 and around 11 ug/ml peptides in culture. Study results and caveats: Clones of infection and vaccine origin contracted markedly late after vaccination.

Clones were read by immunoSEQ multiplex PCR, and TCRdb kept only the in-frame ones, dropping some. The sample lists 70,000 or so clones, about 74% occurring once. Isolating CD4+ T cells followed more than 9 days of culture. Among the vaccine recipients, none had a prior SARS-CoV-2 infection, and nucleocapsid antibodies were negative. Sequencing used CD4+ T cells from PBMCs cultured without peptide, obtained before COVID-19 vaccination. This sequence was found in a human donor who received a COVID-19 vaccine. The chain is built from TRBV5-1 and TRBJ2-3; D perhaps matches TRBD2 (6 bases). The CDR3 spells CASSLVAGMTSTDTQYF. In DNA, the CDR3 is TGCGCCAGCAGCTTGGTCGCGGGGATGACTAGCACAGATACGCAGTATTTT.